A few counts support the clone carrying this T cell receptor beta chain. Its antigen is currently unknown. CDR3 length equals 13 residues. The V end was cut by 4 bases, the J end by 4 bases, with 11 bases between. Germline CDR1 SGHTA, CDR2 FQGNSA. The sample belongs to a study of T cells after yellow fever vaccination. General study results and limits: The study noted that FACS-sorted repertoires could contain abundant clonotypes contaminating from the bulk population. Across the CD4 and CD8 compartments, a small share of clonotypes was present in both.

It was through 5'RACE template switching that TCR cDNA was made, with a universal primer site and UMIs added. TCRdb called the 5' RACE reads again in MiXCR, with one record for every CDR3 protein. The table shows some 260,000 distinct CDR3 sequences, with around 5.3% occurring only once. The V and J genes are TRBV7-2 and TRBJ2-7; D is possibly TRBD1 or TRBD2 (5 bases each). This TCR was sampled from a man aged 18 to 29 who received the YFV17D yellow fever vaccine. Source: CD4+ T cells sorted from PBMCs, taken on the day of the yellow fever booster vaccination. CDR3 region: CASSCGGVYEQYV. Written as DNA, the CDR3 is TGTGCCAGCAGCTGTGGGGGAGTTTACGAGCAGTACGTC.